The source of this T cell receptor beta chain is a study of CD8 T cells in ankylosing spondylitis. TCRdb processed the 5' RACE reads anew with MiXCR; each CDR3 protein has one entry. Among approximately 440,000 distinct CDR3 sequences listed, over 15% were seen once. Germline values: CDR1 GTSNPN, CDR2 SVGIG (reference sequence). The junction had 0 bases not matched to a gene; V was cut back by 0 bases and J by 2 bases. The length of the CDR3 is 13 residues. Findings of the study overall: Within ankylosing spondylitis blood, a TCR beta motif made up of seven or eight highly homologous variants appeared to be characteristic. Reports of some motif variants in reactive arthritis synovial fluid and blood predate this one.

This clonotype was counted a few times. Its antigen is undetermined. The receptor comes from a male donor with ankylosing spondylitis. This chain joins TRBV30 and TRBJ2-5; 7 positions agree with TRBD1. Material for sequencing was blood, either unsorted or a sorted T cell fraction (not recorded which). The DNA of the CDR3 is TGTGCCTGGAGTGTACAGGGGCAAGAGACCCAGTACTTC. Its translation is CAWSVQGQETQYF.